What follows are 7 T cell receptor beta chains derived from one specimen sequenced in a study of shared clonotypes between healthy human individuals (dated by TCRdb to 2020 to 2022). CD8 naive samples were obtained by positive selection for CCR7 among CD45RO-negative cells, yielding a CD45RA+CCR7+ population from which TemRA cells were excluded. Preparation of the library involved the immunoSEQ multiplex PCR assay. In TCRdb, the immuneACCESS table is reduced to in-frame sequences with V and J assigned. These tables do not hold every clone; where another copy was compared, an unresolved V gene accounts for under half, and the others remain unexplained. Here the sample has about 600,000 clones; 95% occur a single time. The ten largest make up 0.095% to 0.12% of the sample. The sample taken for sequencing was naive CD8+ T cells sorted from blood. In the paper's terms, the cell subset or site label means: CD45RA+CCR7+. These receptors were obtained from a woman in her thirties in good health.

This chain connects TRBV28 to TRBJ2-7; D unresolved. Trimming cost V 8 bases and J 1 base, with 12 bases left between them. This CDR3 is 13 amino acids long. The V gene's germline CDR1 is MDHEN and CDR2 SYDVKM. The CDR3 coding sequence is TGTGCCAGCTTCGGACGCCTATCCTACGAGCAGTACTTC. Protein: CASFGRLSYEQYF.

The chain recombines TRBV5-1 with TRBJ1-2; perhaps TRBD1 as D (5 bases). Trimming pared 0 bases from V and 6 bases from J, leaving 9 bases between. The CDR3 is 13 amino acids. Germline V lookup: CDR1 SGHRS, CDR2 YFSETQ. The CDR3 reads CASSLAGQDGYTF. DNA for the CDR3: TGCGCCAGCAGCTTGGCGGGGCAGGATGGCTACACCTTC.

The CDR3 sequence: CAISRMDRSSYNEQFF. CDR3 sequence (DNA): TGTGCCATCAGTCGGATGGACCGAAGTTCCTACAATGAGCAGTTCTTC. The genes are TRBV10-3 and TRBJ2-1, with D unresolved. The germline V gene has CDR1 ENHRY and CDR2 SYGVKD. V lost 5 bases and J 1 base, leaving 15 bases between the germline ends. The CDR3 covers 16 residues.

The V gene is TRBV19, the J gene TRBJ1-5; D not resolved. Trimming took 7 bases from V and 4 from J, leaving 17 bases between them. Per germline, CDR1 LNHDA and CDR2 SQIVND (reference sequence). The CDR3 runs 15 residues. This CDR3 reads CASTPTSAINQPQHF. The CDR3, as DNA: TGTGCCAGTACCCCGACAAGTGCCATTAATCAGCCCCAGCATTTT.

V and J are TRBV19 and TRBJ2-7; 9 bases are a match to TRBD1. The CDR3 is made up of 19 amino acids. Germline loops: CDR1 LNHDA, CDR2 SQIVND (reference sequence). With 1 base clipped from V and 1 base from J, the junction kept 14 bases outside the gene matches. The CDR3 nucleotides are TGTGCCAGTAGTATAGCCCTTCTGGGGGGACAGGGAAGGTCCTACGAGCAGTACTTC. The encoded protein is CASSIALLGGQGRSYEQYF. Full variable domain (rest looked up from reference TRBV19 and TRBJ2-7): DGGITQSPKYLFRKEGQNVTLSCEQNLNHDAMYWYRQDPGQGLRLIYYSQIVNDFQKGDIAEGYSVSREKKESFPLTVTSAQKNPTAFYLCASSIALLGGQGRSYEQYFGPGTRLTVT.

The rearrangement joins TRBV5-1 to TRBJ2-5; 11 nucleotides align to TRBD2. CDR3 length equals 14 residues. The ends lost 4 bases at V and 3 bases at J; junction bases unmatched: 2. Germline CDR1 SGHRS, CDR2 YFSETQ. As DNA, the CDR3 is TGCGCCAGCAGCCCGGGACTAGCGGAAGAGACCCAGTACTTC. Translation: CASSPGLAEETQYF.

DNA of the CDR3: TGTGCCAGCATGGCGGATCCCAGGGAAGAGAACATTCAGTACTTC. This sequence encodes CASMADPREENIQYF. The chain has TRBV6-6 and TRBJ2-4; perhaps TRBD1 as D (5 bases). CDR3 length: 15 amino acids. Germline assignment: CDR1 MNHNY and CDR2 SVGAGI (reference sequence). The V end was cut by 7 bases, the J end by 7 bases, with 20 bases between.